This T cell receptor (beta chain) was profiled in a study of cytomegalovirus exposure and HLA in healthy donors. It was with 60 Vbeta and 13 Jbeta primers that the PCR ran. TCRdb keeps only in-frame clones here, not all; method: immunoSEQ multiplex PCR. Among some 150,000 clones listed, around nine tenths were seen once. Study-wide points: Per a prior analysis, the majority of TCR beta V segments were productive roughly 87% or roughly 30% of the time.

As concerns this clone: What it recognizes is unknown.

V lost 2 bases to trimming and J lost 3 bases, with 11 bases between them. CDR1 SGDLS and CDR2 YYNGEE come from the germline V gene. CDR3 length: 14 residues. This clonotype was obtained from a woman aged 25 to 39 in good health and CMV-seronegative. Sequenced material: PBMCs. The rearrangement links TRBV9 to TRBJ1-1; D is unresolved. The CDR3 loop is CASSVTSGYTEAFF. The CDR3 coding sequence is TGTGCCAGCAGCGTCACCTCGGGGTACACTGAAGCTTTCTTT.